A selection of T cell receptor beta chains follows, all from one sample in a study of cytomegalovirus exposure and HLA in healthy donors. The assay was immunoSEQ multiplex PCR, and TCRdb's table has in-frame clones only and misses some. The sample lists around 100,000 clones, about four fifths occurring once. Sequenced: PBMCs. These TCRs come from a female donor in good health and CMV-seropositive. The CDR3 runs from the conserved cysteine through the conserved F or W. D genes are given only for firm matches. For some rows the clone size is stated as once, few or many, or as a class when expanded; others skip it.

DNA: TGTGCCAGCAGTTTATCCTCAGGGGCATATGGCTACACCTTC
CDR3: CASSLSSGAYGYTF
D: .
length: 14
size: .
J: TRBJ1-2
V: TRBV6-1

DNA: TGTGCCAGCAGCGCCGGGTCCGGCCAAGAGACCCAGTACTTC
CDR3: CASSAGSGQETQYF
D: .
length: 14
size: .
J: TRBJ2-5
V: TRBV7-6

DNA: TGTGCCAGCAGCTTAGGCGGGCTAGCGGGGGTGGAGCAGTTCTTC
CDR3: CASSLGGLAGVEQFF
D: TRBD2
length: 15
size: .
J: TRBJ2-1
V: TRBV13

DNA: TGCGCCAGCAGCCGTGGGGCTAGCGGAACCTACAATGAGCAGTTCTTC
CDR3: CASSRGASGTYNEQFF
D: TRBD2
length: 16
size: .
J: TRBJ2-1
V: TRBV5-1

DNA: TGTGCCAGCAGCTCTCTACGCGGTGAGACCCAGTACTTC
CDR3: CASSSLRGETQYF
D: .
length: 13
size: few
J: TRBJ2-5
V: TRBV7-2

DNA: TGTGCCAGCAGCGCCGGCAGGACAGGCGGGTATGGCTACCCCTTC
CDR3: CASSAGRTGGYGYPF
D: TRBD1
length: 15
size: .
J: TRBJ1-2
V: TRBV9

DNA: TGTGCCAGCATCTACTTCCGGGGGAGGGACGATCAGCCCCAGCATTTT
CDR3: CASIYFRGRDDQPQHF
D: .
length: 16
size: .
J: TRBJ1-5
V: TRBV5-7

DNA: TGCGCCAGCAGCCCGGGACAGTACCAAGAGACCCAGTACTTC
CDR3: CASSPGQYQETQYF
D: TRBD1
length: 14
size: once
J: TRBJ2-5
V: TRBV4-1

DNA: TGTGCCAGCAGCGTTGACAGGGGGCGATTTGAAGCTTTCTTT
CDR3: CASSVDRGRFEAFF
D: TRBD1
length: 14
size: .
J: TRBJ1-1
V: TRBV5-4

DNA: TGTGCCAGCAGCGTGGGGCAGATCTACGAGCAGTACTTC
CDR3: CASSVGQIYEQYF
D: .
length: 13
size: .
J: TRBJ2-7
V: TRBV6-5

DNA: TGCGCCAGCAGCTCAAGGGGAGATACGCAGTATTTT
CDR3: CASSSRGDTQYF
D: .
length: 12
size: once
J: TRBJ2-3
V: TRBV5-1

DNA: TGCGCCAGCAGCTTGGTTCCCGGACAGGGTTACGAGCAGTACTTC
CDR3: CASSLVPGQGYEQYF
D: TRBD1
length: 15
size: .
J: TRBJ2-7
V: TRBV5-1

DNA: TGTGCCTGGATGGGGACAGGGTTCAGTGAGCAGTTCTTC
CDR3: CAWMGTGFSEQFF
D: TRBD1
length: 13
size: .
J: TRBJ2-1
V: TRBV30

DNA: TGTGCCAGCAGGCTAACAGGGGGGCATTTCTACGAGCAGTACTTC
CDR3: CASRLTGGHFYEQYF
D: TRBD1
length: 15
size: .
J: TRBJ2-7
V: TRBV2

DNA: TGCGCCAGCAGCTTGACAGGGAAGGACACCGGGGAGCTGTTTTTT
CDR3: CASSLTGKDTGELFF
D: .
length: 15
size: .
J: TRBJ2-2
V: TRBV5-1

DNA: TGTGCCAGCAGGCGGGGACAGGGAACCGCCATTGTTAGCACAGATACGCAGTATTTT
CDR3: CASRRGQGTAIVSTDTQYF
D: TRBD1
length: 19
size: .
J: TRBJ2-3
V: TRBV7-8

DNA: TGTGCCAGCAGTTTCCTAGTCTTTCCGGGAGGAGGCACAGATACGCAGTATTTT
CDR3: CASSFLVFPGGGTDTQYF
D: TRBD2
length: 18
size: .
J: TRBJ2-3
V: TRBV28

DNA: TGTGCCAGCAGCCCAGACTTGAGCTCCTACGAGCAGTACTTC
CDR3: CASSPDLSSYEQYF
D: .
length: 14
size: few
J: TRBJ2-7
V: TRBV11-1

DNA: TGTGCCAGCACCGGAGACAGGGTGGATTCACCCCTCCACTTT
CDR3: CASTGDRVDSPLHF
D: TRBD1
length: 14
size: .
J: TRBJ1-6
V: TRBV6-6

DNA: TGCAGCGTTGAATCGGGCGGGAGGGCCGGAAATGAGCAGTTCTTC
CDR3: CSVESGGRAGNEQFF
D: TRBD2
length: 15
size: few
J: TRBJ2-1
V: TRBV29-1

DNA: TGTGCCAGTAGTATAGGTTCCGGGAACAATGAGCAGTTCTTC
CDR3: CASSIGSGNNEQFF
D: .
length: 14
size: .
J: TRBJ2-1
V: TRBV19

DNA: TGTGCCAGCAGCAAAGTAGGGGGAACCCACACAGATACGCAGTATTTT
CDR3: CASSKVGGTHTDTQYF
D: .
length: 16
size: .
J: TRBJ2-3
V: TRBV7-3

DNA: TGTGCCAGCAGCTTGGCGCCGGGACTATTCTACGAGCAGTACTTC
CDR3: CASSLAPGLFYEQYF
D: TRBD2
length: 15
size: .
J: TRBJ2-7
V: TRBV5-4

DNA: TGCGCCAGCAGCAAGGACAGTAGCTATGGCTACACCTTC
CDR3: CASSKDSSYGYTF
D: .
length: 13
size: once
J: TRBJ1-2
V: TRBV5-1

DNA: TGTGCCAGTACCTCAGGTGCAGCAACTAATGAAAAACTGTTTTTT
CDR3: CASTSGAATNEKLFF
D: .
length: 15
size: once
J: TRBJ1-4
V: TRBV19

DNA: TGCGCCAGCAGCTTGTTCGGACTAGCGGGCGGCGATGAGCAGTTCTTC
CDR3: CASSLFGLAGGDEQFF
D: TRBD2
length: 16
size: .
J: TRBJ2-1
V: TRBV5-1

DNA: TGTACCAGCAGTTTTTTGGGGGCTACCAATCAGCCCCAGCATTTT
CDR3: CTSSFLGATNQPQHF
D: .
length: 15
size: .
J: TRBJ1-5
V: TRBV28

DNA: TGTGCCAGCAGCTCCCGACAGATCTCTGGAAACACCATATATTTT
CDR3: CASSSRQISGNTIYF
D: .
length: 15
size: .
J: TRBJ1-3
V: TRBV7-9

DNA: TGCAGCGTTACGGGACGGGGGAGGGCAGGGTTAGGGGAGCAGTACTTC
CDR3: CSVTGRGRAGLGEQYF
D: TRBD2
length: 16
size: .
J: TRBJ2-7
V: TRBV29-1

DNA: TGTGCCATCAGTGAGGCGGCTAGCTCCTACAATGAGCAGTTCTTC
CDR3: CAISEAASSYNEQFF
D: .
length: 15
size: once
J: TRBJ2-1
V: TRBV10-3

DNA: TGCGCCAGCAGCTTGGACATCCTGGACACTGAAGCTTTCTTT
CDR3: CASSLDILDTEAFF
D: .
length: 14
size: .
J: TRBJ1-1
V: TRBV5-1

DNA: TGTGCCAGCAGCCGAACAGGGGAAAGGGCCGTAGGGGCTGGCTACACCTTC
CDR3: CASSRTGERAVGAGYTF
D: TRBD1
length: 17
size: .
J: TRBJ1-2
V: TRBV4-2

DNA: TGTGCCAGCACCGAGCTGGGGGGACCACCATACGAGCAGTACTTC
CDR3: CASTELGGPPYEQYF
D: .
length: 15
size: .
J: TRBJ2-7
V: TRBV6-5